Listed below are T cell receptor beta chains from one sample, sequenced in a study of CD8+ T cells in alopecia areata. Data came from immunoSEQ multiplex PCR; TCRdb stores just in-frame clones and leaves some out. This sample has under 300,000 clones, with 60% found just once. The starting material was CD4+ T cells sorted from blood, obtained around week 54, from a patient treated with tofacitinib. These receptors were taken from a human donor with alopecia areata. CDR3s include the opening cysteine and the closing phenylalanine or tryptophan. Each record gives: D gene, J gene, clone size, V gene, CDR3 DNA, CDR3 protein. A D gene is named only where the DNA matches it firmly. Expanded clones get a size class; other rows say once, few or many, or leave the size out.

TRBD1,TRBJ2-3,.,TRBV10-3,TGTGCCATCAGATCGGACAGGGGGCGCACAGATACGCAGTATTTT,CAIRSDRGRTDTQYF
.,TRBJ2-3,.,TRBV29-1,TGCAGCGTTGACACCTTGCCCCTAGGGGACACAGATACGCAGTATTTT,CSVDTLPLGDTDTQYF
.,TRBJ1-2,few,TRBV7-8,TGTGCCAGCAGCCCCATTCGGGGAGTGTATGGCTACACCTTC,CASSPIRGVYGYTF
.,TRBJ1-1,.,TRBV7-3,TGTGCCAGCAGCCCCGCCCCGGGGAACACTGAAGCTTTCTTT,CASSPAPGNTEAFF
TRBD1,TRBJ1-6,few,TRBV27,TGTGCCAGCAGTCCGACCGACAGGGCACCCCTCCACTTT,CASSPTDRAPLHF
.,TRBJ2-7,.,TRBV6-5,TGTGCCAGCAGTTACGACCAATACGAGCAGTACTTC,CASSYDQYEQYF
.,TRBJ1-6,.,TRBV9,TGTGCCAGCAGCGGAAATAAGGGCTCCTATAATTCACCCCTCCACTTT,CASSGNKGSYNSPLHF
.,TRBJ2-1,.,TRBV25-1,TGTGCCAGCAGTGAAGGGCGGCAGGGGGGGATCTACAATGAGCAGTTCTTC,CASSEGRQGGIYNEQFF
.,TRBJ2-1,.,TRBV2,TGTGCCAGCAGTGTTAGAGAGCAGTTCTTC,CASSVREQFF
.,TRBJ2-7,.,TRBV29-1,TGCAGCGTTGAAGCCCCACACTCCTACGAGCAGTACTTC,CSVEAPHSYEQYF
TRBD1,TRBJ1-6,.,TRBV19,TGTGCCAGTAGTATATCCCAGGGGGCGAAGTCACCCCTCCACTTT,CASSISQGAKSPLHF
.,TRBJ2-3,.,TRBV4-1,TGCGCCAGCAGCCAGCCTCTTGCCGGACGCAGTAGCACAGATACGCAGTATTTT,CASSQPLAGRSSTDTQYF
TRBD2,TRBJ2-1,.,TRBV5-1,TGCGCCAGCAGCCGCCGGGTGCCCGCAGGAGCGGGGGACAATGAGCAGTTCTTC,CASSRRVPAGAGDNEQFF
.,TRBJ2-3,.,TRBV2,TGTGCCAGCAGTCGTAGGCAGACTAGCACAGATACGCAGTATTTT,CASSRRQTSTDTQYF
TRBD1,TRBJ2-7,.,TRBV30,TGTGCCTGGAGTCCAACAGGGGGCTACGAGCAGTACTTC,CAWSPTGGYEQYF
.,TRBJ1-6,.,TRBV6-1,TGTGCCAGCAGGCCACCCGGGGATTCACCCCTCCACTTT,CASRPPGDSPLHF
.,TRBJ2-5,few,TRBV6-5,TGTGCCAGCAGTGCTACAGGGTTAGGAGGGGAGACCCAGTACTTC,CASSATGLGGETQYF
TRBD1,TRBJ2-7,once,TRBV4-2,TGTGCCAGCAGCCAAGACAGGGGGTACGAGCAGTACTTC,CASSQDRGYEQYF
.,TRBJ1-2,few,TRBV7-9,TGTGCCAGCAGCCGAGGAGGGGGCTATGGCTACACCTTC,CASSRGGGYGYTF
TRBD2,TRBJ2-1,.,TRBV11-2,TGTGCCAGCAGCTTAGATTCTAGCGGGGCCAATGAGCAGTTCTTC,CASSLDSSGANEQFF
.,TRBJ1-6,.,TRBV27,TGTGCCAGCAGTTTATCGAGGGGCAATTCACCCCTCCACTTT,CASSLSRGNSPLHF
.,TRBJ1-1,.,TRBV29-1,TGCAGCGTTGGTGACACTGAAGCTTTCTTT,CSVGDTEAFF
.,TRBJ2-5,.,TRBV6-5,TGTGCCAGCAGTTACATGGGCAGTCAAGAGACCCAGTACTTC,CASSYMGSQETQYF
TRBD2,TRBJ2-3,.,TRBV5-1,TGCGCCAGCAGCTTGAGGACTAGCGGGGGAATTAGCACAGATACGCAGTATTTT,CASSLRTSGGISTDTQYF
.,TRBJ2-1,.,TRBV15,TGTGCCACCAGCAGCCCCGGGGAATGGAATGAGCAGTTCTTC,CATSSPGEWNEQFF
TRBD2,TRBJ2-5,once,TRBV9,TGTGCCAGCAGCGCGGGACTAGCGAAAGGAGAGACCCAGTACTTC,CASSAGLAKGETQYF
TRBD2,TRBJ2-6,few,TRBV4-2,TGTGCCAGCAGCGAAGTCGGGGGGACCATCTCTGGGGCCAACGTCCTGACTTTC,CASSEVGGTISGANVLTF
.,TRBJ1-5,.,TRBV5-6,TGTGCCAGCAACAACTGGGGGGGGAAAGGCAATCAGCCCCAGCATTTT,CASNNWGGKGNQPQHF